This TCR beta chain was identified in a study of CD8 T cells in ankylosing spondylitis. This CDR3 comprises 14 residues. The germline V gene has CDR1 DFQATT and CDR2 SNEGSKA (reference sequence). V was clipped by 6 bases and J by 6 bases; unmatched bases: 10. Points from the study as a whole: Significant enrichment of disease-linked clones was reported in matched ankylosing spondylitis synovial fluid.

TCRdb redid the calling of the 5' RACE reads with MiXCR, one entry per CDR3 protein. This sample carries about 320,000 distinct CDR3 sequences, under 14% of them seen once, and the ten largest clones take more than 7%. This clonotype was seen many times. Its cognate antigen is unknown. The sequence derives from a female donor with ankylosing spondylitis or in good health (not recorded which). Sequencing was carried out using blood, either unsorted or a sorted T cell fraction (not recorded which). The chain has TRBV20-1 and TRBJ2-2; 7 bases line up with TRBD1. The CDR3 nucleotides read TGCAGTGCACCGCGACAGGGAAGGTCCGGGGAGCTGTTTTTT. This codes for CSAPRQGRSGELFF.